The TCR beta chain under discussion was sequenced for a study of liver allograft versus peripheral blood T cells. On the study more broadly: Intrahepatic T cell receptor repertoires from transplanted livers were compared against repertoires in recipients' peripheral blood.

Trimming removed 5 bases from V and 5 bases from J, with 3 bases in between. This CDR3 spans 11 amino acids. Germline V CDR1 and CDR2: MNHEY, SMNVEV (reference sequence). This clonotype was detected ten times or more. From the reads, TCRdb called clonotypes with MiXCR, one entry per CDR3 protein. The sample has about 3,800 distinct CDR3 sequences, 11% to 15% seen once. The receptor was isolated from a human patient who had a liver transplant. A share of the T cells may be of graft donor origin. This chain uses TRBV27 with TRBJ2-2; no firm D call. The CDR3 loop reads CASSGTGELFF. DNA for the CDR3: TGTGCCAGCAGTGGAACCGGGGAGCTGTTTTTT.